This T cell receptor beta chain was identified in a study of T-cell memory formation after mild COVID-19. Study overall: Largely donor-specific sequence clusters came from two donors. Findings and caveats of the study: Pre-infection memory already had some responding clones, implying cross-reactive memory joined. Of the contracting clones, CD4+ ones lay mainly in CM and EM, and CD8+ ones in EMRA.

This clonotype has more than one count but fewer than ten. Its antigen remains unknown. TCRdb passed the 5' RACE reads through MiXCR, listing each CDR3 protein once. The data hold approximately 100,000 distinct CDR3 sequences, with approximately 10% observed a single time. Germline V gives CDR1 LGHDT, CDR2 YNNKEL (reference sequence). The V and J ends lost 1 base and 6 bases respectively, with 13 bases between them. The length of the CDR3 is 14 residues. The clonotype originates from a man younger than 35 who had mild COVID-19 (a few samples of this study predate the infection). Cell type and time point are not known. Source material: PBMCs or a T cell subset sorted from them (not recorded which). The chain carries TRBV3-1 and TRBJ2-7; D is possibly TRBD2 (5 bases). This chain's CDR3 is CASSQVPSRGEQYV. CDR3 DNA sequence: TGTGCCAGCAGCCAAGTTCCAAGCCGGGGCGAGCAGTACGTC.